This TCR beta chain was sequenced in a study of T cells after yellow fever vaccination. Study summary: SMART-Seq v4 Ultra Low Input handled preparation of low-cell-number fractions. Points from the study as a whole: FACS-sorted repertoires might harbor abundant contaminating clonotypes from the bulk population. Reappearance after the booster was seen for most primary-vaccination clones, at more than 95% CD4 and 80% to 90% CD8.

CDR1 is SGHRS, CDR2 YFSETQ, per germline. The ends lost 0 bases at V and 1 base at J; junction bases unmatched: 3. This CDR3 is 16 amino acids long. TCR cDNA was made by 5'RACE template switching, adding a universal primer site and UMIs. Each CDR3 protein gets one entry after TCRdb re-called the 5' RACE reads with MiXCR. The repertoire has more than 250,000 distinct CDR3 sequences, around 6.8% of them found once; the top ten carry roughly a sixth. About this clonotype itself: Its antigen remains unidentified.

The rearrangement links TRBV5-1 to TRBJ2-1; 8 positions match TRBD1. The sample here was PBMCs, taken more than 40 days after the first yellow fever vaccination. This receptor was obtained from a man aged 18 to 35 who received the YFV17D yellow fever vaccine. In DNA form, the CDR3 reads TGCGCCAGCAGCTTGGCCCAGGGGGCTTCCTACAATGAGCAGTTCTTC. Its translation: CASSLAQGASYNEQFF.